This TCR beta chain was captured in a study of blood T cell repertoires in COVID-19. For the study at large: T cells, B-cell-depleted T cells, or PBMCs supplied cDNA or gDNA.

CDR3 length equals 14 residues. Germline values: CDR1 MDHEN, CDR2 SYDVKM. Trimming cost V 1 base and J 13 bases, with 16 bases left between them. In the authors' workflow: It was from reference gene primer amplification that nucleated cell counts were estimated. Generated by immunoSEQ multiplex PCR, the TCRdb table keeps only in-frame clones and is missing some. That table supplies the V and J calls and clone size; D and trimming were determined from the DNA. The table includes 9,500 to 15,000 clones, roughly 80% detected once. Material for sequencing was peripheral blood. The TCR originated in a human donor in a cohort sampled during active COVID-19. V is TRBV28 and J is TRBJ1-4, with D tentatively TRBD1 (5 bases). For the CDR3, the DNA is TGTGCCAGCAGTTTATCCAATGGGCGGGGCTTACTGTTTTTT. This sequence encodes CASSLSNGRGLLFF.